Here is one T cell receptor beta chain with its context. V lost 6 bases, J lost 3 bases, and 9 bases stayed unmatched. Germline loops: CDR1 WSHSY, CDR2 SAAADI. The CDR3 consists of 17 residues. The data were obtained in a study of CD8 T cell repertoires and HIV-1 epitope variants. Overall study: Controls were a CMV, EBV and flu peptide pool, Ebola AY9 negative control, and no-peptide well. Epitopes were three Gag families plus Nef HW9 and YT9. The baseline condition was 1M T cells left uncultured.

Sequenced by immunoSEQ multiplex PCR; TCRdb stores in-frame clones only, minus some. The data contain more than 85,000 clones, 60% to 80% of them singletons. Material for sequencing was uncultured baseline CD8+ T cells from peripheral blood mononuclear cells (PBMCs). The clonotype was recovered from a male donor with HIV. V usage is TRBV10-2 and J usage is TRBJ1-5; 12 bases match TRBD1. The CDR3: CASRRGQGAEDNQPQHF. Written as DNA, the CDR3 is TGCGCCAGCAGGAGGGGACAGGGGGCCGAGGACAATCAGCCCCAGCATTTT.